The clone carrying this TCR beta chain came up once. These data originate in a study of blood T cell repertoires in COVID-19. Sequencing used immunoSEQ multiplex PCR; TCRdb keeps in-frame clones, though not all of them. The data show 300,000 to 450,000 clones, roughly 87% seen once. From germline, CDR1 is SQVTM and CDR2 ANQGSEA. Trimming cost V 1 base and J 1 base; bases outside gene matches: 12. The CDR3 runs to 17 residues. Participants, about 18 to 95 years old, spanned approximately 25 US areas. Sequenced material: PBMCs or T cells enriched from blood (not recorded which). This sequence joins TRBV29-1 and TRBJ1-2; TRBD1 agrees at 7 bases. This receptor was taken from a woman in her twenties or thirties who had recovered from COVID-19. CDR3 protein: CSVEGARAGGSNYGYTF. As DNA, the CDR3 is TGCAGCGTTGAAGGCGCCCGGGCAGGGGGAAGTAACTATGGCTACACCTTC.